One and the same sample provided the 19 T cell receptor beta chains below, sequenced in a study of T-cell memory formation after mild COVID-19 (dated by TCRdb to the early 2020s). The protocol used for the library was 5' RACE. The data were produced on an Illumina NovaSeq 6000. TCRdb applied fastp at Q25 and MiXCR to the public reads, then kept only in-frame beta chains. One record per CDR3 amino acid sequence lists the most common genes and DNA. The sample table contains about 610,000 distinct CDR3 sequences; only one count was recorded for 17% of them. Roughly 8.2% of the sample lies in the top ten. The specimen was PBMCs or a T cell subset sorted from them (not recorded which). These receptors all come from an adult woman who had mild COVID-19 (a few samples of this study predate the infection). The sample titles of this study are shuffled in the database, so cell type and time point are left out; the donor was told from shared clones.

The chain joins TRBV5-5 to TRBJ2-5; maybe TRBD1 (5 bases). The CDR3 spans 15 residues. V lost 0 bases to trimming and J lost 0 bases, with 9 bases between them. Per the germline V gene, CDR1 is SGHKS and CDR2 is YYEKEE (reference sequence). The CDR3 protein is CASSLAPRDQETQYF. CDR3 DNA: TGTGCCAGCAGCTTGGCCCCCAGGGACCAAGAGACCCAGTACTTC. The whole variable domain, filled in from reference TRBV5-5 and TRBJ2-5, reads DAGVTQSPTHLIKTRGQQVTLRCSPISGHKSVSWYQQVLGQGPQFIFQYYEKEERGRGNFPDRFSARQFPNYSSELNVNALLLGDSALYLCASSLAPRDQETQYFGPGTRLLVL.

The chain carries TRBV5-1 and TRBJ2-1; either TRBD1 or TRBD2 may fit D (5 bases each). Looked up from germline, CDR1 is SGHRS and CDR2 is YFSETQ. The CDR3 contains 12 residues. The V end lost 4 bases, the J end lost 6 bases, and 8 bases lay between the germline ends. The DNA for the CDR3 is TGCGCCAGCAGCGCAGGGAGCAATGAGCAGTTCTTC. Translation gives CASSAGSNEQFF.

Only a few counts were recorded for this clonotype. V is TRBV4-2 and J is TRBJ2-1; D perhaps matches TRBD1 (5 bases). Germline CDR1 reads LGHNA; CDR2 reads YNFKEQ. Trimming left V 3 bases short and J 6 bases short, with 12 bases between. The CDR3 totals 14 residues. The CDR3 loop is CASSHGLGVNEQFF. The CDR3 DNA reads TGTGCCAGCAGCCACGGGTTAGGGGTCAATGAGCAGTTCTTC.

This clonotype was detected a few times. The gene calls are TRBV29-1 and TRBJ1-3; D possibly corresponds to TRBD1 (6 bases). V dropped 0 bases and J dropped 4 bases, with 13 bases sitting between them. This CDR3 spans 15 amino acids. The germline gives CDR1 SQVTM, CDR2 ANQGSEA. CDR3 in DNA: TGCAGCGTTGAAGATCCTTGGGGGCCAGGAAACACCATATATTTT. Protein sequence: CSVEDPWGPGNTIYF.

This clonotype turned up a few times. V is TRBV3-1 and J is TRBJ2-4; 9 bases are shared with TRBD1. Germline assignment: CDR1 LGHDT and CDR2 YNNKEL (reference sequence). The CDR3 sequence is 15 residues long. The V and J ends lost 4 bases and 5 bases, in that order; junction bases with no gene match: 6. Here the CDR3 reads CASSRYRTGENIQYF. Here the CDR3 DNA reads TGTGCCAGCAGCCGATACCGGACAGGGGAAAACATTCAGTACTTC.

This clonotype has more than one count but fewer than ten. The chain combines TRBV20-1 with TRBJ1-1, with no clear D. CDR1 and CDR2 from the germline V gene are DFQATT and SNEGSKA (reference sequence). The CDR3 loop spans 13 amino acids. Deletions cut 0 bases from V and 1 base from J, with 6 bases between. CDR3 in DNA: TGCAGTGCTAGAGATCCGAGGAACACTGAAGCTTTCTTT. It yields the protein CSARDPRNTEAFF.

The CDR3 is CASSSGPSNTEAFF. CDR3 sequence (DNA): TGTGCCAGTAGTTCGGGGCCTTCGAACACTGAAGCTTTCTTT. The chain is built from TRBV19 and TRBJ1-1, with a possible D match to TRBD1 (5 bases). The CDR3 extends over 14 amino acids. The V gene's germline CDR1 is LNHDA and CDR2 SQIVND (reference sequence). V lost 5 bases and J lost 1, with 11 bases in between.

The rearrangement links TRBV25-1 to TRBJ1-6; 8 positions agree with TRBD1. The J segment lost 10 bases and the V segment lost 6 bases, leaving 5 bases of the junction unmatched. The germline CDR1 and CDR2 sequences are MGHDK and SYGVNS. The CDR3 spans 13 residues. For the CDR3, the DNA is TGTGCCAGCAGATCGACAGGGGCCTCACCCCTCCACTTT. The encoded protein is CASRSTGASPLHF. Based on the CDR3 plus reference TRBV25-1 and TRBJ1-6, the full variable domain is EADIYQTPRYLVIGTGKKITLECSQTMGHDKMYWYQQDPGMELHLIHYSYGVNSTEKGDLSSESTVSRIRTEHFPLTLESARPSHTSQYLCASRSTGASPLHFGNGTRLTVT.

This clonotype was seen a few times. The V and J genes are TRBV7-2 and TRBJ1-1, with 9 bases matching TRBD1. This CDR3 has 18 residues. CDR1 is SGHTA and CDR2 is FQGNSA in the germline V gene. J lost 1 base, V lost 5 bases, and 14 bases had no gene match. This chain's CDR3 is CASSPAGGTGFGNTEAFF. The DNA for the CDR3 is TGTGCCAGCAGCCCCGCTGGGGGGACAGGGTTTGGGAACACTGAAGCTTTCTTT.

This chain uses TRBV12-3 or TRBV12-4 with TRBJ2-2; 8 bases are a match to TRBD1. This CDR3 has 14 residues. J gave up 4 bases and V 6 bases, and 4 bases lay outside the gene matches. Here the CDR3 reads CASRGQGRTGELFF. The CDR3 DNA is TGTGCCAGCAGAGGACAGGGACGCACCGGGGAGCTGTTTTTT.

The table lists this clonotype with a few counts. CDR3 DNA: TGTGCCAGCAGCTTGGAACAGGGAGGGTTCTACGAGCAGTACTTC. Translated: CASSLEQGGFYEQYF. The V call is TRBV5-5, the J call TRBJ2-7, with D possibly TRBD2 on 7 matching bases. Deletions cut 0 bases from V and 3 bases from J, with 13 bases between. This CDR3 has 15 amino acids. Germline values: CDR1 SGHKS, CDR2 YYEKEE (reference sequence).

This clonotype was seen ten or more times. This chain uses TRBV6-2 or TRBV6-3 with TRBJ1-5; perhaps TRBD1 as D (5 bases). The CDR3 contains 14 residues. Looked up from germline, CDR1 is MNHEY and CDR2 is SVGEGT. The germline V and J ends were trimmed by 8 bases and 4 bases, with 15 bases remaining between them. The CDR3 DNA reads TGTGCCAGCGAAGAAACAGGCGTTAATCAGCCCCAGCATTTT. This codes for CASEETGVNQPQHF.

J is TRBJ2-1 and V is TRBV24-1, with TRBD1 matching 10 bases. CDR1 is KGHDR and CDR2 is SFDVKD in the germline V gene. The CDR3 spans 16 residues. Trimming cost V 4 bases and J 8 bases; bases outside gene matches: 10. Written as DNA, the CDR3 is TGTGCCACCAGTGACCTTGGGGACAGGGGTAGGGATGAGCAGTTCTTC. It encodes CATSDLGDRGRDEQFF.

The V call is TRBV20-1, the J call TRBJ2-5, with D possibly matching TRBD2 (6 bases). V shed 2 bases and J shed 5 bases, with 12 bases lying between them. The CDR3 has 13 residues. CDR1 and CDR2 from the germline V gene are DFQATT and SNEGSKA (reference sequence). CDR3: CSARWLGRETQYF. CDR3 sequence (DNA): TGCAGTGCTAGATGGCTGGGGAGGGAGACCCAGTACTTC.

The chain links TRBV7-3 to TRBJ2-1; D is ambiguous. The CDR3 has 15 amino acids. Trimming pared 5 bases from V and 0 bases from J, leaving 11 bases between. Germline assignment: CDR1 SGHTA and CDR2 FQGTGA. DNA of the CDR3: TGTGCCAGCAGCCCCGAATCCGGCTCCTACAATGAGCAGTTCTTC. Amino acids: CASSPESGSYNEQFF.

The chain has TRBV5-1 and TRBJ2-1; 9 bases align to TRBD2. Germline V CDR1 and CDR2: SGHRS, YFSETQ. V gave up 3 bases and J gave up 6 bases; unmatched junction bases: 10. There are 16 residues in the CDR3. This CDR3 is CASSYRLAVEANEQFF. CDR3 nucleotides: TGCGCCAGCAGCTACCGACTAGCGGTAGAGGCCAATGAGCAGTTCTTC.

This clonotype has at least ten counts. The rearrangement links TRBV7-9 to TRBJ2-7, with D tentatively TRBD1 (7 bases). In germline, CDR1 is SEHNR, CDR2 FQNEAQ (reference sequence). Trimming pared 3 bases from V and 1 base from J, leaving 10 bases between. The CDR3 loop spans 14 amino acids. The DNA of the CDR3 is TGTGCCAGCAGCTTGGCGGGACAGTCCTACGAGCAGTACTTC. It yields the protein CASSLAGQSYEQYF.

The gene calls are TRBV5-1 and TRBJ1-5, with D possibly TRBD1 on 6 matching bases. The CDR3 totals 16 residues. Germline CDR1 and CDR2: SGHRS and YFSETQ. The V end lost 4 bases, the J end lost 3 bases, and 17 bases lay between the germline ends. The CDR3 bases are TGCGCCAGCAGCCGTGGGACAATGGGTTCCAATCAGCCCCAGCATTTT. Its protein product is CASSRGTMGSNQPQHF.

The CDR3 DNA sequence: TGTGCCAGCAGTTACTCAGGATTGAACACTGAAGCTTTCTTT. As protein: CASSYSGLNTEAFF. This rearrangement joins TRBV6-2 or TRBV6-3 to TRBJ1-1; no definite D call. Germline V gene lookup returns CDR1 MNHEY and CDR2 SVGEGT. The CDR3 sequence is 14 residues long. The ends were cut back, 0 bases at V and 0 bases at J, with 5 bases in the middle.